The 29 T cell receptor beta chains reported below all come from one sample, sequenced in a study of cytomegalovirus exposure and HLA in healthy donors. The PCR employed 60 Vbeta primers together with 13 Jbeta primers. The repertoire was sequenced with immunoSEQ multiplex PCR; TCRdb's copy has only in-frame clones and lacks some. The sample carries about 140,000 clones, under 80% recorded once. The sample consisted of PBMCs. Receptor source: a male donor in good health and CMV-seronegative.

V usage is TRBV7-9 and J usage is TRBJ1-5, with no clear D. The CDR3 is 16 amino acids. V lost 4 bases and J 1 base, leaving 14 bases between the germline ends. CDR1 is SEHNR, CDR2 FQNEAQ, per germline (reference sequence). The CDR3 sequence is CASSSALHQSNQPQHF. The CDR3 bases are TGTGCCAGCAGCTCCGCCCTCCATCAGAGCAATCAGCCCCAGCATTTT.

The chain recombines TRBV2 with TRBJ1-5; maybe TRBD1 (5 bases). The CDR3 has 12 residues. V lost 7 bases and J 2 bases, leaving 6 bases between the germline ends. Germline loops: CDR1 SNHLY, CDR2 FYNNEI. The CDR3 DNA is TGTGCCAGCACACAGGGCAATCAGCCCCAGCATTTT. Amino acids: CASTQGNQPQHF.

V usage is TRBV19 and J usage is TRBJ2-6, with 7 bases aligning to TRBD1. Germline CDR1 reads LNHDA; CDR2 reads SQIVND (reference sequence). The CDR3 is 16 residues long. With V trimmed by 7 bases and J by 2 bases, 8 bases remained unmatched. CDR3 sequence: CASTPTGAPGANVLTF. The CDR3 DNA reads TGTGCCAGTACCCCTACAGGGGCCCCTGGGGCCAACGTCCTGACTTTC.

CDR3 residues: CASSQDTADSSYEQYF. The CDR3 nucleotides are TGTGCCAGCAGCCAAGATACCGCGGATAGCTCCTACGAGCAGTACTTC. V is TRBV4-2 and J is TRBJ2-7, with D unclear. Germline values: CDR1 LGHNA, CDR2 YNFKEQ. The CDR3 totals 16 residues. V was cut by 0 bases and J by 0 bases, with 12 bases left in between.

CDR3 amino acids: CASSEPGTNQPQHF. CDR3 nucleotide sequence: TGTGCCAGCAGTGAACCAGGGACAAATCAGCCCCAGCATTTT. The chain uses TRBV25-1 and TRBJ1-5; D perhaps matches TRBD1 (6 bases). This CDR3 is 14 amino acids long. V gave up 2 bases and J gave up 4 bases, with 9 bases separating them. Per germline, CDR1 MGHDK and CDR2 SYGVNS.

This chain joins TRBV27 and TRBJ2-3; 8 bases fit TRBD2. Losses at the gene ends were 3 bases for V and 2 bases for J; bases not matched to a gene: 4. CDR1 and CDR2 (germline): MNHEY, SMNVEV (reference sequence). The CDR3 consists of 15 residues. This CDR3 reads CASSFVRGATDTQYF. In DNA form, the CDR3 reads TGTGCCAGCAGTTTTGTGCGGGGGGCCACAGATACGCAGTATTTT.

The CDR3 DNA reads as TGCGCCAGCAGCCAAGTGCGGCTAGCGGGGGAGCTGTTTTTT. Encoded protein: CASSQVRLAGELFF. This rearrangement joins TRBV4-3 to TRBJ2-2, with TRBD2 as a possible D gene (6 bases). V was trimmed by 1 base and J by 8 bases, leaving 11 bases between them. Looked up from germline, CDR1 is LGHNA and CDR2 is YSLEER. This CDR3 contains 14 residues.

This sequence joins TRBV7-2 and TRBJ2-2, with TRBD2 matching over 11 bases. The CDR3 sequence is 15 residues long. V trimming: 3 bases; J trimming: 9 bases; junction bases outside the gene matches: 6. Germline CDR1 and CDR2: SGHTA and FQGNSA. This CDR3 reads CASSLSPTSGRELFF. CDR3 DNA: TGTGCCAGCAGCTTGAGTCCGACTAGCGGGAGGGAGCTGTTTTTT.

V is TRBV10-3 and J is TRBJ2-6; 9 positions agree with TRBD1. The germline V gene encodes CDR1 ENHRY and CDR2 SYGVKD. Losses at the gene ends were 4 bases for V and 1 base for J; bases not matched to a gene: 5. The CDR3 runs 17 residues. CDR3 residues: CAISGLTGGSGANVLTF. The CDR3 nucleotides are TGTGCCATCAGTGGCCTGACAGGGGGTTCTGGGGCCAACGTCCTGACTTTC.

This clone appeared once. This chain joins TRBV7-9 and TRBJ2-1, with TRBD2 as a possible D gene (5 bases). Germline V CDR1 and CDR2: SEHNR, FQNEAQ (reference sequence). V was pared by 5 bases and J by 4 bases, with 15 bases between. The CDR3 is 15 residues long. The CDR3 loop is CASSLTSLTYNEQFF. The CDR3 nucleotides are TGTGCCAGCAGCCTCACTAGTCTCACTTACAATGAGCAGTTCTTC. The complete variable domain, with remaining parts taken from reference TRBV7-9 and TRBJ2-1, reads DTGVSQNPRHKITKRGQNVTFRCDPISEHNRLYWYRQTLGQGPEFLTYFQNEAQLEKSRLLSDRFSAERPKGSFSTLEIQRTEQGDSAMYLCASSLTSLTYNEQFFGPGTRLTVL.

CDR3 coding DNA: TGTGCCAGCAGCGCCTCCGGGACAGGGCCCTCTGGAAACACCATATATTTT. It is translated as CASSASGTGPSGNTIYF. V and J are TRBV9 and TRBJ1-3; 9 nucleotides align to TRBD1. The CDR3 runs to 17 residues. Germline CDR1 and CDR2: SGDLS and YYNGEE. The trim removed 3 bases at V and 0 bases at J, leaving 7 bases unmatched.

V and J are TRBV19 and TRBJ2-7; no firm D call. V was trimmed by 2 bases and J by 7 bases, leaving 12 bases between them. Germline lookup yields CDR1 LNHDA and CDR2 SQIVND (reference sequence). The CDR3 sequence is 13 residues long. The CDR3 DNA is TGTGCCAGTAGTATAAGTTCGGGTGGTGAGCAGTACTTC. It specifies CASSISSGGEQYF.

The CDR3 DNA follows: TGTGCCAGCTCACCAACTACGGATGTTAGCAATCAGCCCCAGCATTTT. Amino acids: CASSPTTDVSNQPQHF. This chain uses TRBV18 with TRBJ1-5; D unclear. This CDR3 is 16 amino acids long. CDR1 and CDR2 from the germline V gene are KGHSH and LQKENI. Trimming took off 2 bases at V and 0 bases at J, with 11 bases between the two ends. Filled out from reference TRBV18 and TRBJ1-5, the complete variable domain reads NAGVMQNPRHLVRRRGQEARLRCSPMKGHSHVYWYRQLPEEGLKFMVYLQKENIIDESGMPKERFSAEFPKEGPSILRIQQVVRGDSAAYFCASSPTTDVSNQPQHFGDGTRLSIL.

The CDR3 protein is CASSFISRQSFYGYTF. DNA for the CDR3: TGTGCCAGCAGCTTTATTTCGAGGCAGTCCTTCTATGGCTACACCTTC. The rearrangement links TRBV5-6 to TRBJ1-2; D unresolved. CDR1 is SGHDT, CDR2 YYEEEE, per germline. This CDR3 contains 16 residues. V was pared by 2 bases and J by 4 bases, with 18 bases between.

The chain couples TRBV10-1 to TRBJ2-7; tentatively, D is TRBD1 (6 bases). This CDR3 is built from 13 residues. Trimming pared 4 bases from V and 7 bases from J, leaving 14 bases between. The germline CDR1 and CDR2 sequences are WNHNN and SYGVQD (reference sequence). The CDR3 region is CASSATGRGEQYF. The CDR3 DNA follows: TGCGCCAGCAGTGCGACAGGACGGGGAGAGCAGTACTTC.

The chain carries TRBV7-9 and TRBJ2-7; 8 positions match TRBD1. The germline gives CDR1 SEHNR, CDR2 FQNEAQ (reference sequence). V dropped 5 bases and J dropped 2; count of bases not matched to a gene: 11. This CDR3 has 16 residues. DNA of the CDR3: TGTGCCAGCAGCAAACCGGGACAGGCTATACCCTACGAGCAGTACTTC. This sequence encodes CASSKPGQAIPYEQYF. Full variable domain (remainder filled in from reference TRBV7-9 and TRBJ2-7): DTGVSQNPRHKITKRGQNVTFRCDPISEHNRLYWYRQTLGQGPEFLTYFQNEAQLEKSRLLSDRFSAERPKGSFSTLEIQRTEQGDSAMYLCASSKPGQAIPYEQYFGPGTRLTVT.

CDR3 amino acids: CASSLRRLAGAGDTQYF. CDR3 in DNA: TGTGCCAGCAGCTTAAGGCGGCTAGCGGGGGCGGGGGATACGCAGTATTTT. This chain connects TRBV7-3 to TRBJ2-3; 10 nucleotides line up with TRBD2. Germline V gene data show CDR1 as SGHTA and CDR2 as FQGTGA. V lost 1 base to trimming and J lost 6 bases; unmatched junction nucleotides: 10. There are 17 residues in the CDR3.

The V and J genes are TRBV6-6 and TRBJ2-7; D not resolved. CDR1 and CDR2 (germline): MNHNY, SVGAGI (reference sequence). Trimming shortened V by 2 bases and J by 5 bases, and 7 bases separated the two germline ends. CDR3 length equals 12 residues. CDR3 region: CASSYGQNEQYF. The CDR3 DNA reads TGTGCCAGCAGTTACGGTCAGAACGAGCAGTACTTC.

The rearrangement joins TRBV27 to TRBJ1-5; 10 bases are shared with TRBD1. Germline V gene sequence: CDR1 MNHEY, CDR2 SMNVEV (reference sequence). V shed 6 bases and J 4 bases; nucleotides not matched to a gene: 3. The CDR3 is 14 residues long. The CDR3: CASRGTGANQPQHF. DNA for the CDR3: TGTGCCAGCAGGGGGACAGGGGCTAATCAGCCCCAGCATTTT.

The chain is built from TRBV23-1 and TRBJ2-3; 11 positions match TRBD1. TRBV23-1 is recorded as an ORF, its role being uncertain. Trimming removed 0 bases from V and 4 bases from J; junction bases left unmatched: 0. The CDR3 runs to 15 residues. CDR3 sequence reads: CASSQSDRGPDTQYF. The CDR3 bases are TGCGCCAGCAGTCAATCGGACAGGGGGCCAGATACGCAGTATTTT.

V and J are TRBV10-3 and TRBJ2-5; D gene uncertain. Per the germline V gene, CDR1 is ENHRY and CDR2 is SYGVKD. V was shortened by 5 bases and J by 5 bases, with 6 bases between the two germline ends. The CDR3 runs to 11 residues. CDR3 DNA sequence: TGTGCCATCAGTTCGGTGGAGACCCAGTACTTC. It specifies CAISSVETQYF.

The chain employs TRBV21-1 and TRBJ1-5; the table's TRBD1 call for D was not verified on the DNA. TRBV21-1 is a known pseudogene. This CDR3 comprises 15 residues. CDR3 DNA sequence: TGTGCCAGCAGCAATAGGAACAGGGGGAATCAGCCCCAGCATTTT. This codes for CASSNRNRGNQPQHF.

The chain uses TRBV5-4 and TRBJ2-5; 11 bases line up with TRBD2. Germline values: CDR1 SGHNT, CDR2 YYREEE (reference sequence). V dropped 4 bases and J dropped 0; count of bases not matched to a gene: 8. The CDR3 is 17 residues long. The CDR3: CASSRGWGLADQETQYF. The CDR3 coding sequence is TGTGCCAGCAGCCGGGGTTGGGGACTAGCGGACCAAGAGACCCAGTACTTC. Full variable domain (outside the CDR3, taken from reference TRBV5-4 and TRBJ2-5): ETGVTQSPTHLIKTRGQQVTLRCSSQSGHNTVSWYQQALGQGPQFIFQYYREEENGRGNFPPRFSGLQFPNYSSELNVNALELDDSALYLCASSRGWGLADQETQYFGPGTRLLVL.

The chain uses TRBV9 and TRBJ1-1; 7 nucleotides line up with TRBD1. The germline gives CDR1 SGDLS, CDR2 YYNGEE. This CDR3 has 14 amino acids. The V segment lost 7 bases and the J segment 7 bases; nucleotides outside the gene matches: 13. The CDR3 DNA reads TGTGCCAGCGGCCTAAGGTCGGGACAGCATGAAGCTTTCTTT. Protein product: CASGLRSGQHEAFF.

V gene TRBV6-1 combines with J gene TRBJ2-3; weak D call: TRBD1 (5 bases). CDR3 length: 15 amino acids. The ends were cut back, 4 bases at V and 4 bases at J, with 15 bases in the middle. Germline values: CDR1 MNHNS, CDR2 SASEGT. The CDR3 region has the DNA TGTGCCAGCAGTGTAAGGGCAGGGTATGCAGATACGCAGTATTTT. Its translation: CASSVRAGYADTQYF.

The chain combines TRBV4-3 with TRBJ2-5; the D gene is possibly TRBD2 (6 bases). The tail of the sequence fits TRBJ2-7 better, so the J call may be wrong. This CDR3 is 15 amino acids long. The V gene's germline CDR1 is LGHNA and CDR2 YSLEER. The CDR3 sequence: CASSQEGGLFYEQYF. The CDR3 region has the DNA TGCGCCAGCAGCCAAGAAGGAGGGTTGTTCTACGAGCAGTACTTC.

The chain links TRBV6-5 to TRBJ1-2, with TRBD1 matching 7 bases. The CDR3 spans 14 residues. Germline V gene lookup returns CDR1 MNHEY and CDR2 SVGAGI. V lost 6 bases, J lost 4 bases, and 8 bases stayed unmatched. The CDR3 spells CASRGLGGLYGYTF. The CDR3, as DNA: TGTGCCAGCAGGGGTCTAGGGGGCCTCTATGGCTACACCTTC.

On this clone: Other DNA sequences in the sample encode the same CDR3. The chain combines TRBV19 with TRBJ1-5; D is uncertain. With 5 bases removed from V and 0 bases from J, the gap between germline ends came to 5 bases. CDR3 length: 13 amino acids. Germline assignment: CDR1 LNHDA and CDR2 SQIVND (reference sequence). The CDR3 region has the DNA TGTGCCAGTAGTGGGAGTAGCAATCAGCCCCAGCATTTT. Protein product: CASSGSSNQPQHF.

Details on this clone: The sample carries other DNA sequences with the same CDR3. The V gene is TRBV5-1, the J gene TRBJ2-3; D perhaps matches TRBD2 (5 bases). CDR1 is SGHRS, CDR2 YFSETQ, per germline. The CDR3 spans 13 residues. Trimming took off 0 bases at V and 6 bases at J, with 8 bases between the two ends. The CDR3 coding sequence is TGCGCCAGCAGCTTGGCCGGGGAGGATACGCAGTATTTT. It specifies CASSLAGEDTQYF. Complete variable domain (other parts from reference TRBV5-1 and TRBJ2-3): KAGVTQTPRYLIKTRGQQVTLSCSPISGHRSVSWYQQTPGQGLQFLFEYFSETQRNKGNFPGRFSGRQFSNSRSEMNVSTLELGDSALYLCASSLAGEDTQYFGPGTRLTVL.